The clone carrying this TCR beta chain was detected a few times. Its target is not known. The data are from a study of beta chain features in type 1 diabetes. Overall study context: Age, gender, cell numbers and subset yield matched between patients and controls.

Via the markers CD45RO/CCR7/CD25/CD127/CD95/CD27, stem cell-like memory, regulatory, central memory and naive CD4+ cells were sorted. Germline lookup yields CDR1 MNHEY and CDR2 SMNVEV (reference sequence). The CDR3 is made up of 13 amino acids. The junction had 9 bases not matched to a gene; V was cut back by 4 bases and J by 12 bases. Overall study results and limits: Patients with type 1 diabetes showed fewer VDJ junction insertions and more deletions.

Expressed TCRB transcripts were sequenced because the entire RNA isolate underwent reverse transcription. Sequenced by immunoSEQ multiplex PCR; TCRdb stores in-frame clones only, minus some. The sample has hundreds of thousands of clones, around 12% seen once; the top ten hold approximately 0.015%. The TCR originated in a man aged 18-30 years in good health. Material for sequencing was naive CD4+ T cells from blood. The chain uses TRBV27 and TRBJ2-7; 10 positions match TRBD2. In nucleotides, the CDR3 is TGTGCCAGCAGTTCTAGCGGGAGAGGAGGCGTGTACTTC. Translation gives CASSSSGRGGVYF.